This T cell receptor beta chain emerged from a study of beta chain features in type 1 diabetes. The overall study: Patients did not differ from healthy donors in age, gender or cell yield. General observations from the study: The study found fewer insertions and more deletions at VDJ junctions in type 1 diabetes patients. The study found moderately but significantly shorter TCRB CDR3s in all four CD4+ subsets of Type 1 diabetes patients. In these data, an HLA type influence on TCRB rearrangement remained unresolved.

Every bit of the isolated RNA underwent reverse transcription, so sequencing read expressed TCRB transcripts. TCRdb's copy holds only in-frame clones and misses some; the assay was immunoSEQ multiplex PCR. Of around 500,000 clones in the sample, roughly 30% were seen once. Note on this clone: Its antigen is not identified.

In germline, CDR1 is GTSNPN, CDR2 SVGIG (reference sequence). Trimming at V came to 2 bases and at J to 5 bases, leaving 10 bases not matched to a gene. The CDR3 spans 16 residues. The receptor was isolated from a young man in good health. The chain employs TRBV30 and TRBJ1-2, with TRBD1 identical over 11 bases. Sequencing was done on a sample of naive CD4+ T cells from blood. The CDR3 is CAWSPKGQGAPYGYTF. CDR3 DNA sequence: TGTGCCTGGAGTCCGAAAGGACAGGGGGCTCCGTATGGCTACACCTTC.